A selection of T cell receptor beta chains follows, all from one sample in a study of siplizumab effects on memory and regulatory T cells. The repertoire was sequenced with immunoSEQ multiplex PCR; TCRdb's copy has only in-frame clones and lacks some. The sample carries around 99,000 clones, 92% recorded once. Sequenced material: Tregs sorted from blood. The source is a human donor in good health. The CDR3 runs from the conserved cysteine through the conserved F or W. Fields, in order: clone size, J gene, V gene, D gene, CDR3 DNA, CDR3 protein. A D gene is named only where the DNA matches it firmly. Only some rows state a clone size, as once, few, many or a class for expanded clones.

>few|TRBJ2-1|TRBV5-6|.
TGTGCCAGCAGCTTCCAGTTAGCCTACAATGAGCAGTTCTTC
CASSFQLAYNEQFF
>.|TRBJ2-7|TRBV18|.
TGTGCCAGCTCACCTCCGAGCTCCTACGAGCAGTACTTC
CASSPPSSYEQYF
>few|TRBJ1-5|TRBV19|.
TGTGCCAGTAGTTCCCAGAGGAATCAGCCCCAGCATTTT
CASSSQRNQPQHF
>.|TRBJ2-5|TRBV7-8|.
TGTGCCAGCAGCCCAGGGCCGCAAGAGACCCAGTACTTC
CASSPGPQETQYF
>.|TRBJ2-5|TRBV4-1|TRBD2
TGCGCCAGCAGCCAGGACCATGTTCTTGGACTAGCGAACCCGTACCAAGAGACCCAGTACTTC
CASSQDHVLGLANPYQETQYF
>.|TRBJ1-6|TRBV6-6|TRBD1
TGTGCCAGCAGTTACACGGACAGGGGGCGTTCACCCCTCCACTTT
CASSYTDRGRSPLHF
>.|TRBJ2-7|TRBV18|.
TGTGCCAGCTCACCCCTGGCGGGGCTCTCCTACGAGCAGTACTTC
CASSPLAGLSYEQYF
>.|TRBJ1-3|TRBV19|TRBD1
TGTGCCACTCGGCGGACAGGGTCTAGAAACACCATATATTTT
CATRRTGSRNTIYF
>.|TRBJ2-1|TRBV10-3|TRBD2
TGTGCCATCAGTGTCCAGGGAGGGTCTGGGGACTCCTACAATGAGCAGTTCTTC
CAISVQGGSGDSYNEQFF
>.|TRBJ1-2|TRBV2|.
TGTGCCAGCAGTCGGACGGGAGTCCGGGCTGGCTACACCTTC
CASSRTGVRAGYTF
>.|TRBJ1-1|TRBV20-1|.
TGCAGTGCCCGAGGGGGGACTGAAGCTTTCTTT
CSARGGTEAFF
>few|TRBJ1-1|TRBV4-2|.
TGTGCCAGCAGCCAAGTGAAGGGGGTCTCTGAAGCTTTCTTT
CASSQVKGVSEAFF
>.|TRBJ2-3|TRBV5-1|TRBD1
TGCGCCAGCAGCTTGGGTGACGGACAGGGGTACACAGATACGCAGTATTTT
CASSLGDGQGYTDTQYF
>.|TRBJ2-7|TRBV11-2|TRBD2
TGTGCCAGCAGCCCGGGGCTAGCGGGAGTCTGGGGCTACGAGCAGTACTTC
CASSPGLAGVWGYEQYF
>.|TRBJ1-5|TRBV7-8|TRBD1
TGTGCCAGCAGCCCGCGATACATCCGGGACAGTAGTAGCAATCAGCCCCAGCATTTT
CASSPRYIRDSSSNQPQHF
>.|TRBJ2-5|TRBV7-2|.
TGTGCCAGCAGCTTAGCATCTGGAGAGACCCAGTACTTC
CASSLASGETQYF
>.|TRBJ2-7|TRBV10-3|TRBD2
TGTGCCATCAGGTCGACGGGACTAGCGGCCGAAGAGCAGTACTTC
CAIRSTGLAAEEQYF
>.|TRBJ2-7|TRBV6-1|.
TGTGCCAGCAGTGAAATGTTTGCGGGACCCTACGAGCAGTACTTC
CASSEMFAGPYEQYF
>.|TRBJ1-1|TRBV29-1|.
TGCAGCGTTAGGACAGCTGAAGCTTTCTTT
CSVRTAEAFF
>.|TRBJ2-5|TRBV7-6|TRBD2
TGTGCCAGCAGCTTATCGGGAGGCTCCCAAGAGACCCAGTACTTC
CASSLSGGSQETQYF